A selection of T cell receptor beta chains follows, all from one sample in a study of neurological immune-mediated disorders. TCRdb used MiXCR to reprocess the 5' RACE reads, holding one entry per CDR3 protein. The sample gives 40,000 or so distinct CDR3 sequences, more than 2% of which show up once; 12% is in the top ten. Sequencing input: PBMCs. These receptors were obtained from a man aged 25 to 40 with multiple sclerosis. Each CDR3 is given with its conserved first and last residue. Only some rows state a clone size, as once, few, many or a class for expanded clones.

TRBJ2-5 | TRBV28 | many | CASSLLGGGLLPEETQYF
TRBJ2-7 | TRBV7-2 | many | CASSLNPLAGVGGEQYF
TRBJ1-2 | TRBV6-1 | many | CASTREARDGYTF
TRBJ2-7 | TRBV2 | many | CASSAEGAASYEQYF
TRBJ2-1 | TRBV7-2 | many | CASSPSGGAKGNEQFF
TRBJ2-5 | TRBV4-1 | few | CASSQDRLLPIETQYF
TRBJ2-5 | TRBV20-1 | many | CSAKKTSGRLETQYF
TRBJ2-7 | TRBV20-1 | many | CSARDQYDSYEQYF
TRBJ2-3 | TRBV5-1 | many | CASGINPGTDTQYF
TRBJ2-7 | TRBV6-1 | many | CASGDRVYEQYF
TRBJ1-2 | TRBV10-3 | many | CAISERQGGDGYTF
TRBJ2-3 | TRBV18 | many | CASSPDSTDTQYF
TRBJ2-7 | TRBV20-1 | many | CSARLADYEQYF
TRBJ2-1 | TRBV24-1 | many | CATSDQRGDEQFF
TRBJ2-1 | TRBV5-1 | many | CASTWTGTTSGRGNEQFF
TRBJ1-2 | TRBV5-1 | many | CASSDGTIGYTF
TRBJ2-3 | TRBV28 | many | CASRRQGVGTDTQYF
TRBJ2-3 | TRBV5-1 | many | CASSYKQGDTQYF
TRBJ2-1 | TRBV11-3 | - | CASSVGQYNEQFF
TRBJ2-5 | TRBV7-9 | - | CASSFPTFKETQYF
TRBJ2-5 | TRBV15 | many | CATSRDLLAGYEYQETQYF
TRBJ1-1 | TRBV5-1 | many | CASSVGHMNTEAFF
TRBJ1-6 | TRBV3-1 | many | CASSPTGERKGSLHF
TRBJ1-5 | TRBV20-1 | many | CSARGTGGAYSNQPQHF
TRBJ1-1 | TRBV7-8 | many | CASSTLGGGTEAFF
TRBJ1-1 | TRBV14 | many | CASSLIRGFMNTEAFF
TRBJ1-6 | TRBV14 | - | CASSQSVVRSPLHF
TRBJ2-7 | TRBV6-6 | - | CASRDVLAGQNYEQYF